This T cell receptor (beta chain) was recovered during a study of blood T cell repertoires in COVID-19. In the study overall: The United States, Italy and Spain were the sources of the acute and convalescent COVID-19 samples. Sample material is recorded as cDNA or gDNA derived from T cells, B-cell-depleted T cells, or PBMCs.

Authors' methods: Estimated nucleated cell counts came from reference gene primer amplification. Sequencing was performed with immunoSEQ multiplex PCR; in TCRdb, only in-frame clones are kept and a portion is missing. V and J calls and clone size follow that table, whereas D and trimming were derived from the DNA. In the table there are approximately 240,000 clones, roughly 88% of which are singletons. Germline values: CDR1 SGHRS, CDR2 YFSETQ. J was trimmed by 1 base and V by 0 bases; bases with no gene match: 8. This CDR3 has 18 residues. The rearrangement links TRBV5-1 to TRBJ2-3, with 10 bases fitting TRBD1. The specimen sequenced was peripheral blood. The TCR originated in a woman between 35 and 50 years old who had recovered from COVID-19. The CDR3 DNA reads as TGCGCCAGCAGCTTGGGGGCCACCGGGACAGGGGGCACAGATACGCAGTATTTT. It specifies CASSLGATGTGGTDTQYF.